This note documents a single T cell receptor beta chain sequence. Libraries were prepared by immunoSEQ multiplex PCR; TCRdb keeps only in-frame clonotypes and omits some of them. Among 200,000 to 250,000 clones, about 83% were seen once, and the ten largest hold around 2%. Participants, roughly 18 to 89 years old, spanned fewer than 25 US areas. This specimen belongs to a study of blood T cell repertoires in COVID-19. For the study at large: Samples representing acute and convalescent COVID-19 were sourced from the United States, Italy and Spain. From T cells, B-cell-depleted T cells, or PBMCs came the material, which was cDNA or gDNA.

V dropped 7 bases and J dropped 4 bases, with 6 bases sitting between them. Per germline, CDR1 KGHDR and CDR2 SFDVKD. This CDR3 region has 11 residues. Sequencing was performed on PBMCs or T cells enriched from blood (not recorded which). The source of this sequence is a woman between 45 and 60 years old who had recovered from COVID-19. V is TRBV24-1 and J is TRBJ1-1; D call uncertain. The DNA of the CDR3 is TGTGCCACCAGGAGTGGCACTGAAGCTTTCTTT. It encodes CATRSGTEAFF.